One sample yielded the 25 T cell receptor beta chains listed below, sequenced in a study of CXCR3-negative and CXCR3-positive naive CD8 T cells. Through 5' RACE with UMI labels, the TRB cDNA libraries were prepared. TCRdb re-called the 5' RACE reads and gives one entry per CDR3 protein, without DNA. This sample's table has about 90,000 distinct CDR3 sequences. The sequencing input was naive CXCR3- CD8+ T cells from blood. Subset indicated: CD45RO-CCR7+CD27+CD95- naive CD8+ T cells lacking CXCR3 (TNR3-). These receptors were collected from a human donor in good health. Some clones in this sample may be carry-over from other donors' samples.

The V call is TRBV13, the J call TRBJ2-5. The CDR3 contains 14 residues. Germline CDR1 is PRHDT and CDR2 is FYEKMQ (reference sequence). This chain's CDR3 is CASSLFRGIETQYF.

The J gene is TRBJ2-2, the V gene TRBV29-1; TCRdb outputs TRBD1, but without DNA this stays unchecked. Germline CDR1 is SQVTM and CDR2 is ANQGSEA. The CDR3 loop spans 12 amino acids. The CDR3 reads CSFSLGPGELFF.

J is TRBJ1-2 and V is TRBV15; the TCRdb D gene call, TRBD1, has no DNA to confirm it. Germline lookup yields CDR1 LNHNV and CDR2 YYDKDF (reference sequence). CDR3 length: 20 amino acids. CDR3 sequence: CATSRKGTGKKSQYVYGYTF.

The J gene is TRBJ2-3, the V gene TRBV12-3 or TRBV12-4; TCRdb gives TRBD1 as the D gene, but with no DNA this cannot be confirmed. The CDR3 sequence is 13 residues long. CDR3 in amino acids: CASVPRAADTQYF.

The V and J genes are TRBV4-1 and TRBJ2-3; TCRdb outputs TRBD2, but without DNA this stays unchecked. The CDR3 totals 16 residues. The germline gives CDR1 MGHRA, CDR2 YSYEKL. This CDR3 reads CASSQDGGLSTDTQYF.

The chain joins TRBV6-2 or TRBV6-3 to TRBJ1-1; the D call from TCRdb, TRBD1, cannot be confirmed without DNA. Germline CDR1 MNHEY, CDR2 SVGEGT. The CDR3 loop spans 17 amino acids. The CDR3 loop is CASSYRRQGTLNTEAFF.

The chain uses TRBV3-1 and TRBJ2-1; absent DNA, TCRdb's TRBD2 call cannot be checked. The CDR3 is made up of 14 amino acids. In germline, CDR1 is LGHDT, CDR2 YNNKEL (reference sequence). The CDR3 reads CASSQEGASAEKFF.

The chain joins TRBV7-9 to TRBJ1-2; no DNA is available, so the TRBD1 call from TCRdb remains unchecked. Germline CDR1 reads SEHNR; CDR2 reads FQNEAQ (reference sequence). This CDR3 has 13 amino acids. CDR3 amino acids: CASSSGTGLGYTF.

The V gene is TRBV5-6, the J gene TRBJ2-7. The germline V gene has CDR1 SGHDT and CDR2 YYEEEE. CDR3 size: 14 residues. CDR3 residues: CASSLLPGSYEQYF.

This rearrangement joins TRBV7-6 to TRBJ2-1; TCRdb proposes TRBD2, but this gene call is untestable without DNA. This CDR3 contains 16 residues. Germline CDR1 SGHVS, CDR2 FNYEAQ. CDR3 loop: CASSLRGLAGGSEQFF.

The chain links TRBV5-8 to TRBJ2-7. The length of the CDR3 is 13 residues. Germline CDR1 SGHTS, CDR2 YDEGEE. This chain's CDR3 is CASSLVGSYEQYF.

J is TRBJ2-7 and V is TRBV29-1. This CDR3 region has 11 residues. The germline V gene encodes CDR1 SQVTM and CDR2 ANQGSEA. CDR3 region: CSVGETYEQYF.

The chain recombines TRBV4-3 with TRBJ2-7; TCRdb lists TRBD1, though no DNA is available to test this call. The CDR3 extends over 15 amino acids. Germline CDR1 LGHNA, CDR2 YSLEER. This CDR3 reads CASSQATGGTYEQYF.

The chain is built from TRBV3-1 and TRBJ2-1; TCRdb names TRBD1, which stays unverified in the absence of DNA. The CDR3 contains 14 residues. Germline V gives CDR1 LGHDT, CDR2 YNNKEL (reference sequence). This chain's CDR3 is CASSQGGWGNEQFF.

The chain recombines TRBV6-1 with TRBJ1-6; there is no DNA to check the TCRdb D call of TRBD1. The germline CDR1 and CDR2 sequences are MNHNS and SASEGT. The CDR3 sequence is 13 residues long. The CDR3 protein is CASEQGEVSPLHF.

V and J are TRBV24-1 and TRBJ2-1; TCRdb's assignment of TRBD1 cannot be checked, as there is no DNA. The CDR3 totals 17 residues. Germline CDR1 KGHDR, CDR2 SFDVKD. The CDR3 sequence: CATSDRGQLKSYNEQFF.

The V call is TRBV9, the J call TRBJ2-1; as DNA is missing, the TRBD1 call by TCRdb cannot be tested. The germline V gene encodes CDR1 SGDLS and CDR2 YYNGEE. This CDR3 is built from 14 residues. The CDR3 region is CASTAGSLVDEQFF.

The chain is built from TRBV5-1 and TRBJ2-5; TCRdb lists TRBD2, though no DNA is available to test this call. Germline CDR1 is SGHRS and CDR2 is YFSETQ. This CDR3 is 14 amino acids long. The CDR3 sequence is CASSLGSEGETQYF.

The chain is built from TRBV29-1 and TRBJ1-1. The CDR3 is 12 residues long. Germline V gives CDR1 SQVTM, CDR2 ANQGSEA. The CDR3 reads CSVEDFVGEAFF.

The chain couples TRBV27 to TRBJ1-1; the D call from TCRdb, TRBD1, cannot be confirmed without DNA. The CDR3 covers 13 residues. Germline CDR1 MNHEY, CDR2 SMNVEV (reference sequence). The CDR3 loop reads CASRSRGLAEAFF.

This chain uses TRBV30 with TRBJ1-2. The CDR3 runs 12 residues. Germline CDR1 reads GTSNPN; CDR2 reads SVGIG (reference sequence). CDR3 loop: CAWSVPGFGYTF.

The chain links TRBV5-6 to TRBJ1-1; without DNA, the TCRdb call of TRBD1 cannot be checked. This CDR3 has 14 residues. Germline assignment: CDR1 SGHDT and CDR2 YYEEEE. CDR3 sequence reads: CASREQGGGTEAFF.

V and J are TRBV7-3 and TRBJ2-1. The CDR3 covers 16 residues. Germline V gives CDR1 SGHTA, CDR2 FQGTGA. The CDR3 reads CASSRLHGSSYNEQFF. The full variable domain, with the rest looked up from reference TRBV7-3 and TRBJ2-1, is GAGVSQTPSNKVTEKGKYVELRCDPISGHTALYWYRQSLGQGPEFLIYFQGTGAADDSGLPNDRFFAVRPEGSVSTLKIQRTERGDSAVYLCASSRLHGSSYNEQFFGPGTRLTVL.

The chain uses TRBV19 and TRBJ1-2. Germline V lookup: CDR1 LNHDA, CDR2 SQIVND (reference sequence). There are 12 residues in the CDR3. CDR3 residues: CASSTNTEGYTF.

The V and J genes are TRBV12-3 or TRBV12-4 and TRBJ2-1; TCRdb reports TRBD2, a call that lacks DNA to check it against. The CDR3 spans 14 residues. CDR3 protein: CASRWGETYNEQFF.